Each of the 22 T cell receptor beta chains below was sequenced from the same sample in a study of T cells after yellow fever vaccination. TCRdb reanalysed the 5' RACE reads using MiXCR and keeps one entry per CDR3 protein. The data contain about 300,000 distinct CDR3 sequences, about 4% of them singletons. This sample comprised PBMCs, obtained 5 days after the yellow fever booster vaccination. Source of these receptors: a man between 18 and 35 years old who received the YFV17D yellow fever vaccine.

There are a few counts of this clonotype. The rearrangement uses TRBV19 and TRBJ2-1; unclear D gene. Trimming shortened V by 3 bases and J by 10 bases, and 10 bases separated the two germline ends. Germline V lookup: CDR1 LNHDA, CDR2 SQIVND (reference sequence). CDR3 length equals 12 residues. CDR3: CASSIRGLEQFF. The CDR3 DNA follows: TGTGCCAGTAGTATCCGAGGATTGGAGCAGTTCTTC.

The rearrangement joins TRBV6-6 to TRBJ2-5, with D possibly called TRBD1 or TRBD2 (5 bases each). Trimming pared 2 bases from V and 5 bases from J, leaving 9 bases between. Germline V gives CDR1 MNHNY, CDR2 SVGAGI (reference sequence). The CDR3 is 13 amino acids. The CDR3 is CASSYGTRETQYF. CDR3 DNA sequence: TGTGCCAGCAGTTACGGGACCAGGGAGACCCAGTACTTC.

At least ten counts were recorded for this clonotype. J is TRBJ2-5 and V is TRBV4-2, with 7 bases identical to TRBD1. The CDR3 has 14 residues. Trimming at V came to 8 bases and at J to 5 bases, leaving 11 bases not matched to a gene. CDR1 and CDR2 from the germline V gene are LGHNA and YNFKEQ. The CDR3 spells CASAQGQRGETQYF. CDR3 in DNA: TGTGCCAGCGCCCAGGGACAGAGGGGGGAGACCCAGTACTTC.

V usage is TRBV5-4 and J usage is TRBJ2-7; D unclear. Germline CDR1 reads SGHNT; CDR2 reads YYREEE (reference sequence). The CDR3 sequence is 14 residues long. Trimming took off 2 bases at V and 2 bases at J, with 11 bases between the two ends. The DNA for the CDR3 is TGTGCCAGCAGCTTTCTAGGAATACCCTACGAGCAGTACTTC. It specifies CASSFLGIPYEQYF.

This clonotype has a count of ten or more. The chain couples TRBV5-6 to TRBJ2-2; TRBD1 agrees at 7 bases. V dropped 1 base and J dropped 6; count of bases not matched to a gene: 6. This CDR3 spans 15 amino acids. CDR1 and CDR2 from the germline V gene are SGHDT and YYEEEE. The CDR3 sequence: CASSLPRGIPGELFF. The CDR3 DNA reads TGTGCCAGCAGCTTGCCCAGGGGGATCCCCGGGGAGCTGTTTTTT.

The chain employs TRBV7-2 and TRBJ1-4; D uncertain. Germline V gives CDR1 SGHTA, CDR2 FQGNSA. This CDR3 has 15 residues. Between the trimmed V and J ends, which lost 2 bases and 2 bases, there was a span of 9 bases. CDR3 protein: CASSLSRATNEKLFF. In DNA, the CDR3 is TGTGCCAGCAGCTTATCAAGGGCGACTAATGAAAAACTGTTTTTT. Full variable domain (remainder filled in from reference TRBV7-2 and TRBJ1-4): GAGVSQSPSNKVTEKGKDVELRCDPISGHTALYWYRQSLGQGLEFLIYFQGNSAPDKSGLPSDRFSAERTGGSVSTLTIQRTQQEDSAVYLCASSLSRATNEKLFFGSGTQLSVL.

For the CDR3, the DNA is TGCGCCAGCAGCTATGGGAGCTCTGGAAACACCATATATTTT. Its translation: CASSYGSSGNTIYF. The chain is built from TRBV5-1 and TRBJ1-3; no reliable D call. Trimming took off 3 bases at V and 0 bases at J, with 7 bases between the two ends. Germline assignment: CDR1 SGHRS and CDR2 YFSETQ. The CDR3 consists of 14 residues.

This clonotype has a handful of counts. The V gene is TRBV7-2, the J gene TRBJ2-7; D ambiguous. Germline V lookup: CDR1 SGHTA, CDR2 FQGNSA. The CDR3 runs to 15 residues. V was shortened by 1 base and J by 2 bases, with 12 bases between the two germline ends. This CDR3 reads CASSLVLAAAYEQYF. As DNA, the CDR3 is TGTGCCAGCAGCTTAGTTCTCGCGGCAGCCTACGAGCAGTACTTC. The whole variable domain, remainder taken from reference TRBV7-2 and TRBJ2-7, is GAGVSQSPSNKVTEKGKDVELRCDPISGHTALYWYRQSLGQGLEFLIYFQGNSAPDKSGLPSDRFSAERTGGSVSTLTIQRTQQEDSAVYLCASSLVLAAAYEQYFGPGTRLTVT.

This clonotype was detected a few times. The chain is built from TRBV7-2 and TRBJ1-5; possible D gene TRBD1, 5 bases. The V gene lost 5 bases and the J gene lost 4 bases, with 9 bases spanning the gap. This CDR3 is 13 amino acids long. Germline values: CDR1 SGHTA, CDR2 FQGNSA. Written as DNA, the CDR3 is TGTGCCAGCAGCCAGTACAGGAATCAGCCCCAGCATTTT. Amino acid sequence: CASSQYRNQPQHF.

There are many counts of this clonotype. The rearrangement joins TRBV29-1 to TRBJ1-5, with D tentatively TRBD1 (5 bases). The V end was cut by 4 bases, the J end by 4 bases, with 11 bases between. The CDR3 extends over 13 amino acids. CDR1 is SQVTM and CDR2 is ANQGSEA in the germline V gene. CDR3 coding DNA: TGCAGCGTTGCCGGAGGGGTGAATCAGCCCCAGCATTTT. It translates to CSVAGGVNQPQHF.

The genes are TRBV5-6 and TRBJ2-2, with a tentative D call TRBD2 (6 bases). V was shortened by 1 base and J by 5 bases, with 18 bases between the two germline ends. This CDR3 contains 17 residues. Germline CDR1 SGHDT, CDR2 YYEEEE. The CDR3: CASSLWFGTGFTGELFF. CDR3 bases: TGTGCCAGCAGCTTGTGGTTCGGGACTGGTTTTACCGGGGAGCTGTTTTTT.

In this sample, this clonotype turned up a few times. The genes are TRBV4-2 and TRBJ1-4; D possibly corresponds to TRBD1 (5 bases). The ends were cut back, 0 bases at V and 8 bases at J, with 16 bases in the middle. CDR3 length: 16 amino acids. CDR1 is LGHNA and CDR2 is YNFKEQ in the germline V gene. The CDR3 region is CASSQEGPGGMEKLFF. In DNA form, the CDR3 reads TGTGCCAGCAGCCAAGAGGGGCCGGGTGGGATGGAAAAACTGTTTTTT.

This clonotype appeared many times. J is TRBJ2-3 and V is TRBV5-1; 7 bases line up with TRBD1. The CDR3 contains 15 residues. The germline V gene has CDR1 SGHRS and CDR2 YFSETQ. V lost 4 bases and J lost 4; bases outside the gene matches: 9. The CDR3 spells CASSVRDRQSDTQYF. The CDR3, as DNA: TGCGCCAGCAGCGTCCGGGACAGACAGTCAGATACGCAGTATTTT.

This clonotype appeared many times. V and J are TRBV7-6 and TRBJ2-5; possibly TRBD2 for D (6 bases). This CDR3 is 17 amino acids long. With 3 bases removed from V and 5 bases from J, the gap between germline ends came to 22 bases. Germline lookup yields CDR1 SGHVS and CDR2 FNYEAQ. The CDR3 loop is CASSFAGSRGALETQYF. CDR3 nucleotides: TGTGCCAGCAGCTTTGCGGGGTCCCGCGGGGCCCTGGAGACCCAGTACTTC. The full variable domain, with the rest looked up from reference TRBV7-6 and TRBJ2-5, is GAGVSQSPRYKVTKRGQDVALRCDPISGHVSLYWYRQALGQGPEFLTYFNYEAQQDKSGLPNDRFSAERPEGSISTLTIQRTEQRDSAMYRCASSFAGSRGALETQYFGPGTRLLVL.

This clonotype was recorded at least ten times. J is TRBJ2-5 and V is TRBV7-6; 7 nucleotides agree with TRBD2. Trimming cost V 5 bases and J 0 bases; bases outside gene matches: 12. The V gene's germline CDR1 is SGHVS and CDR2 FNYEAQ. The CDR3 runs 17 residues. The CDR3 DNA sequence: TGTGCCAGCAGCCAAACCGGGGGGAGACCGTACCAAGAGACCCAGTACTTC. It translates to CASSQTGGRPYQETQYF.

This clonotype was observed at least ten times. This CDR3 is CASSVGAGQETQYF. The CDR3 DNA is TGTGCCAGCAGCGTAGGTGCGGGACAAGAGACCCAGTACTTC. V gene TRBV9 combines with J gene TRBJ2-5; D possibly corresponds to TRBD2 (6 bases). CDR1 is SGDLS and CDR2 is YYNGEE in the germline V gene. The ends were cut back, 0 bases at V and 2 bases at J, with 8 bases in the middle. This CDR3 has 14 residues.

This clonotype was detected ten times or more. This chain links TRBV5-1 with TRBJ2-3, with D unresolved. The CDR3 runs to 14 residues. CDR1 is SGHRS, CDR2 YFSETQ, per germline. The V end lost 3 bases, the J end lost 4 bases, and 12 bases lay between the germline ends. CDR3 bases: TGCGCCAGCAGCTCAAGACCGATCTCAGATACGCAGTATTTT. Translation gives CASSSRPISDTQYF.

This clonotype turned up a few times. V is TRBV5-1 and J is TRBJ2-1, with 9 bases aligning to TRBD2. Trimming removed 6 bases from V and 5 bases from J; junction bases left unmatched: 12. CDR3 length equals 16 residues. Germline CDR1 and CDR2: SGHRS and YFSETQ. The CDR3 sequence: CASTGHRTSVDNEQFF. The CDR3 nucleotides read TGCGCCAGCACGGGACACAGGACTAGCGTCGACAATGAGCAGTTCTTC.

This clonotype was found a few times. The rearrangement links TRBV5-1 to TRBJ2-1; D is ambiguous. The V end was cut by 2 bases, the J end by 0 bases, with 6 bases between. In germline, CDR1 is SGHRS, CDR2 YFSETQ. The CDR3 has 14 amino acids. Here the CDR3 DNA reads TGCGCCAGCAGCTTTTCAGGCTCCTACAATGAGCAGTTCTTC. The encoded protein is CASSFSGSYNEQFF. The variable domain in full, with the rest retrieved from reference TRBV5-1 and TRBJ2-1, is KAGVTQTPRYLIKTRGQQVTLSCSPISGHRSVSWYQQTPGQGLQFLFEYFSETQRNKGNFPGRFSGRQFSNSRSEMNVSTLELGDSALYLCASSFSGSYNEQFFGPGTRLTVL.

This clonotype has at least ten counts. The gene calls are TRBV10-1 and TRBJ2-1; no firm D call. The germline gives CDR1 WNHNN, CDR2 SYGVQD (reference sequence). The CDR3 extends over 14 amino acids. Trimming removed 5 bases at V and 0 bases at J, with 8 bases between. The DNA for the CDR3 is TGCGCCAGCAGTTCGACGGGCTCCTACAATGAGCAGTTCTTC. Translating gives CASSSTGSYNEQFF.

The CDR3 nucleotides are TGTGCCACCAGCAGACCCGCGGAGGGGGACAATGAGCAGTTCTTC. Its translation is CATSRPAEGDNEQFF. The gene calls are TRBV15 and TRBJ2-1; D could derive from TRBD1 or TRBD2 (6 bases each). Germline lookup yields CDR1 LNHNV and CDR2 YYDKDF (reference sequence). The V and J ends lost 2 bases and 5 bases respectively, with 13 bases between them. This CDR3 spans 15 amino acids.

This clonotype was counted between two and nine times. This sequence joins TRBV19 and TRBJ1-1, with D hard to call. The CDR3 loop spans 13 amino acids. Trimming shortened V by 2 bases and J by 1 base, and 5 bases separated the two germline ends. Germline assignment: CDR1 LNHDA and CDR2 SQIVND (reference sequence). The CDR3 DNA follows: TGTGCCAGTAGTATAAGAGGGAACACTGAAGCTTTCTTT. Translating it yields CASSIRGNTEAFF.